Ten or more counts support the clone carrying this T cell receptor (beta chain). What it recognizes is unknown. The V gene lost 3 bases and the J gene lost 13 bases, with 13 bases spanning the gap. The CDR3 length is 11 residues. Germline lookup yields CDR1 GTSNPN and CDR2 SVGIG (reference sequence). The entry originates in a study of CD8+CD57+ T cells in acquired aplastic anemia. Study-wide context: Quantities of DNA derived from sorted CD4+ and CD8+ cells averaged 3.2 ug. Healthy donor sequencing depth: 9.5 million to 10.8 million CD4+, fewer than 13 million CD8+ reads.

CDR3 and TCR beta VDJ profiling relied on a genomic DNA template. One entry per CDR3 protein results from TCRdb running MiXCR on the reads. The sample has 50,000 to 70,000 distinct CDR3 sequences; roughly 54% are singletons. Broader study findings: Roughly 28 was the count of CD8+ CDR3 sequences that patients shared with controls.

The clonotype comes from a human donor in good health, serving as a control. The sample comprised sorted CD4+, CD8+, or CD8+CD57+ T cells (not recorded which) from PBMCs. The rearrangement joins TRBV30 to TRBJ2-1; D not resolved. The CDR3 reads CAWSGYPTQFF. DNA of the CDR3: TGTGCCTGGAGCGGTTATCCCACTCAGTTCTTC. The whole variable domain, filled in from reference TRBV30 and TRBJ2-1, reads SQTIHQWPATLVQPVGSPLSLECTVEGTSNPNLYWYRQAAGRGLQLLFYSVGIGQISSEVPQNLSASRPQDRQFILSSKKLLLSDSGFYLCAWSGYPTQFFGPGTRLTVL.